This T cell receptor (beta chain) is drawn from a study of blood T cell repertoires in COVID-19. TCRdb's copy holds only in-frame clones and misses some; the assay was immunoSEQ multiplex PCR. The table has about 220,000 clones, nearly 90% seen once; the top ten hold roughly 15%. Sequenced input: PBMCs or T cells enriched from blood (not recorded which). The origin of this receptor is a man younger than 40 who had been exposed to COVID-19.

CDR3 in amino acids: CASSIRQGDNSPLHF. CDR3 DNA sequence: TGTGCCAGTAGTATCAGACAGGGGGATAATTCACCCCTCCACTTT. V is TRBV19 and J is TRBJ1-6; 9 bases fit TRBD1. The CDR3 consists of 15 residues. J lost 5 bases, V lost 3 bases, and 2 bases had no gene match. Germline assignment: CDR1 LNHDA and CDR2 SQIVND (reference sequence).